This entry is about one T cell receptor (beta chain). Its target is unknown. The CDR3 length is 14 residues. Germline V gene sequence: CDR1 SNHLY, CDR2 FYNNEI. The trim removed 7 bases at V and 5 bases at J, leaving 9 bases unmatched. The sample belongs to a study of cytomegalovirus exposure and HLA in healthy donors. Study-level results: The records held CMV serostatus as the only immune exposure information. Analysis performed later found roughly 18,000 TCR beta sequences associated with HLA alleles at 0.05 false discovery rate. Relative to equally common others, HLA-associated TCR beta chains showed greater clonal expansion in a later analysis.

Use of 60 Vbeta and 13 Jbeta primers characterized the PCR. Measured with immunoSEQ multiplex PCR; TCRdb has only the in-frame clones, and not every one. The data show about 150,000 clones, with about 85% seen just once and roughly 2.5% held by the top ten. Sequenced: PBMCs. This clonotype was sampled from a man aged 25-45 years in good health and CMV-seropositive. The V and J genes are TRBV2 and TRBJ2-5; 8 bases are a match to TRBD1. The CDR3 sequence is CASKRDRSRETQYF. The CDR3 nucleotides are TGTGCCAGCAAAAGGGACAGGTCCAGGGAGACCCAGTACTTC.